The text below deals with one T cell receptor (beta chain). This sample is drawn from a study of control samples from healthy donors and cancer patients. TCRdb's copy holds only in-frame clones and misses some; the assay was immunoSEQ multiplex PCR. Of around 100,000 clones in the sample, roughly 90% were seen once. V was shortened by 0 bases and J by 9 bases, with 15 bases between the two germline ends. Germline V gene data show CDR1 as KGHSH and CDR2 as LQKENI. This CDR3 comprises 15 residues. The receptor comes from a man aged 55 to 69 with lung cancer. The rearrangement links TRBV18 to TRBJ1-5; D unclear. Sample: PBMCs. CDR3 residues: CASSPPQPSSRPQHF. The CDR3 nucleotides read TGTGCCAGCTCACCACCACAGCCGAGTAGCCGGCCCCAGCATTTT.